This T cell receptor beta chain came from a study of spatial heterogeneity in lung cancer. Overall study context: The average count in raw reads for each unique TCR and UMI combination exceeded nine appearances. Findings of the study overall: Nonsynonymous mutation counts, ubiquitous and regional, were tracked by the respective counts of ubiquitous and regional expanded TCRs. Tumors with more nonsynonymous mutations had more expanded intratumoral alpha and beta TCRs.

About this clonotype itself: Its antigen remains unknown. Since it is a stray read in a library aimed at alpha chains, this beta chain has a size that is not meaningful.

The length of the CDR3 is 13 residues. With 8 bases removed from V and 4 bases from J, the gap between germline ends came to 14 bases. Time point denoted: sample taken at primary tumor resection. A total of some 70 untreated early-stage non-small cell lung cancer patients served as donors. Whole RNA, which was extracted from tumor, nontumor lung tissue or frozen PBMC, was sequenced without any cell sorting. Via MiXCR, TCRdb re-called the 5' RACE reads, giving one row per CDR3 protein. Altogether about 9,500 distinct CDR3 sequences are present, around an eighth being singletons, with the ten largest covering about 13%.

V is TRBV12-3 or TRBV12-4 and J is TRBJ1-1; D uncertain. The source is a male donor with early-stage non-small cell lung cancer. This material consisted of lung tumor tissue, taken at surgery. The CDR3 bases are TGTGCCAGCCGCCAAGGAGTCGGCACTGAAGCTTTCTTT. It specifies CASRQGVGTEAFF.